This T cell receptor beta chain was sequenced for a study of blood T cell repertoires in COVID-19. Looked up from germline, CDR1 is SQVTM and CDR2 is ANQGSEA. Trimming took 6 bases from V and 7 from J; bases not matched to a gene: 12. The CDR3 extends over 13 amino acids. Under the authors' procedure: Amplification from reference gene primers served as the basis for estimated nucleated cell counts. The data were produced by immunoSEQ multiplex PCR, yet TCRdb's version contains in-frame clones alone and is incomplete. V and J calls and clone size are given by that table; D and trimming were obtained from the DNA. The top ten hold around 43% of the sample, which has more than 50,000 clones, 60% to 80% seen once.

Specimen: peripheral blood. V gene TRBV29-1 combines with J gene TRBJ2-7; 7 positions match TRBD2. The clonotype was recovered from a man between 65 and 85 years old with active or convalescent COVID-19. The CDR3 coding sequence is TGCAGCGTGAAGGTAGCGGGTCAGGGAGAGCAGTACTTC. Translated, it gives CSVKVAGQGEQYF.